Each of the 26 T cell receptor beta chains below was sequenced from the same sample in a study of post-analysis software for immune sequencing data. Study outcomes and limitations: Comparison of patients with controls showed roughly five TRBV segments more frequent in patients, TRBV5-6, TRBV5-1 and TRBV20-1 among them.

Their cognate antigens are unknown. TCR beta cDNA libraries had unique molecular identifiers. TCRdb recomputed calls from the PCR reads with MiXCR, one row per CDR3 protein. The sample records about 820,000 distinct CDR3 sequences, approximately 50% being singletons. Source material: blood. Source of these receptors: a girl aged 5-17 years with multiple sclerosis.

The rearrangement uses TRBV3-1 and TRBJ1-5; D possibly corresponds to TRBD1 (5 bases). CDR1 is LGHDT and CDR2 is YNNKEL in the germline V gene (reference sequence). V lost 4 bases to trimming and J lost 5 bases, with 12 bases between them. This CDR3 has 14 amino acids. The CDR3 DNA reads as TGTGCCAGCAGCCTTCTGGGGGGTGATCAGCCCCAGCATTTT. Its protein is CASSLLGGDQPQHF.

The J gene is TRBJ2-3, the V gene TRBV19; weak D call: TRBD1 (5 bases). The CDR3 runs 14 residues. V lost 6 bases and J lost 2, with 12 bases in between. The V gene's germline CDR1 is LNHDA and CDR2 SQIVND (reference sequence). CDR3 sequence reads: CASRDIGYTDTQYF. The CDR3 DNA reads as TGTGCCAGTAGGGACATAGGGTACACAGATACGCAGTATTTT.

This clonotype was seen a single time. Here the CDR3 DNA reads TGTGCCATCAGTGAGTCGCTGCAGGCCCTCAACAATGAGCAGTTCTTC. Translating it yields CAISESLQALNNEQFF. The gene calls are TRBV10-3 and TRBJ2-1; D remains unclear. Germline V CDR1 and CDR2: ENHRY, SYGVKD. CDR3 length equals 16 residues. Trimming took off 0 bases at V and 5 bases at J, with 14 bases between the two ends.

This clonotype has a handful of counts. The chain carries TRBV7-3 and TRBJ1-2; D is ambiguous. V lost 0 bases and J lost 1, with 15 bases in between. CDR1 is SGHTA, CDR2 FQGTGA, per germline. The CDR3 has 17 amino acids. CDR3: CASSLTGRIEHNYGYTF. The CDR3 bases are TGTGCCAGCAGCTTAACGGGAAGAATCGAACATAACTATGGCTACACCTTC.

This clonotype has more than one count but fewer than ten. Relative to the germline gene, one junction end is altered; a read error may explain this. V usage is TRBV15 and J usage is TRBJ2-6, with 8 bases fitting TRBD1. CDR3 length: 14 residues. CDR1 LNHNV and CDR2 YYDKDF come from the germline V gene (reference sequence). The CDR3: CATSRPDRANVLTF. The CDR3 nucleotides are TGTGCCACCAGCAGACCGGACAGGGCGAACGTCCTGACTTTC.

The chain is built from TRBV5-1 and TRBJ2-1; 10 bases map to TRBD2. Germline V gene lookup returns CDR1 SGHRS and CDR2 YFSETQ. The CDR3 runs 20 residues. The V gene end was trimmed by 4 bases and the J gene end by 4 bases; junction bases not matched to a gene: 20. The CDR3 loop is CASSQPASERGGLLYNEQFF. In DNA form, the CDR3 reads TGCGCCAGCAGCCAACCCGCCTCGGAGCGGGGGGGCCTATTGTACAATGAGCAGTTCTTC.

In its sample, this clonotype was seen a few times. One junction end does not reproduce the germline sequence, and a read error may be involved. J is TRBJ1-1 and V is TRBV6-6, with D maybe TRBD1 (6 bases). Germline CDR1 and CDR2: MNHNY and SVGAGI (reference sequence). The CDR3 loop spans 13 amino acids. In nucleotides, the CDR3 is TGCGCCAGCAGCTTGGGGGCAGGGACTGAAGCTTTCTTT. Translation: CASSLGAGTEAFF.

This clonotype was recorded once. The chain uses TRBV18 and TRBJ2-1; D might be TRBD1 (5 bases). Germline lookup yields CDR1 KGHSH and CDR2 LQKENI. V was cut by 3 bases and J by 0 bases, with 15 bases left in between. The length of the CDR3 is 17 residues. CDR3 bases: TGTGCCAGCTCACCTCAAGGGGCCCCCAACTCCTACAATGAGCAGTTCTTC. Residues: CASSPQGAPNSYNEQFF.

The chain carries TRBV19 and TRBJ2-6, with 10 bases identical to TRBD1. This CDR3 contains 19 residues. Germline V lookup: CDR1 LNHDA, CDR2 SQIVND (reference sequence). The J segment lost 0 bases and the V segment lost 4 bases, leaving 9 bases of the junction unmatched. CDR3 protein: CASSTVPGQGFSGANVLTF. The CDR3, as DNA: TGTGCCAGTAGTACTGTACCGGGACAGGGGTTCTCTGGGGCCAACGTCCTGACTTTC.

This clonotype was seen only a few times. CDR3 nucleotide sequence: TGTGCCACCAGCAGAGATTTGGATAGGGGTGACGAGCAGTACTTC. Protein product: CATSRDLDRGDEQYF. The rearrangement joins TRBV15 to TRBJ2-7, with a tentative D call TRBD1 (5 bases). With 0 bases removed from V and 5 bases from J, the gap between germline ends came to 14 bases. The germline gives CDR1 LNHNV, CDR2 YYDKDF (reference sequence). The CDR3 is made up of 15 amino acids.

The chain combines TRBV29-1 with TRBJ2-7; weak D call: TRBD1 (6 bases). The germline gives CDR1 SQVTM, CDR2 ANQGSEA. Trimming removed 7 bases at V and 5 bases at J, with 18 bases between. This CDR3 has 13 residues. The CDR3 here is CSATGSTAHEQYF. CDR3 sequence (DNA): TGCAGCGCTACAGGGTCAACTGCCCACGAGCAGTACTTC.

The chain links TRBV7-2 to TRBJ2-4; D may be TRBD1 (6 bases). Germline V gene lookup returns CDR1 SGHTA and CDR2 FQGNSA. This CDR3 is 14 amino acids long. V lost 4 bases and J 7 bases, leaving 14 bases between the germline ends. The CDR3 region has the DNA TGTGCCAGCAGCTCCAGGGGAGTTTTGAACATTCAGTACTTC. It specifies CASSSRGVLNIQYF. The entire variable domain, with the rest obtained from reference TRBV7-2 and TRBJ2-4, is as follows: GAGVSQSPSNKVTEKGKDVELRCDPISGHTALYWYRQSLGQGLEFLIYFQGNSAPDKSGLPSDRFSAERTGGSVSTLTIQRTQQEDSAVYLCASSSRGVLNIQYFGAGTRLSVL.

This clonotype was observed a handful of times. The V gene is TRBV5-1, the J gene TRBJ2-7; D gene ambiguous. The CDR3 contains 11 residues. Germline CDR1 SGHRS, CDR2 YFSETQ. V lost 1 base and J lost 7, with 6 bases in between. The CDR3: CASSLQREQYF. CDR3 coding DNA: TGCGCCAGCAGCTTGCAGAGGGAGCAGTACTTC.

The CDR3 sequence: CSVKGLEGENYGYTF. In nucleotides, the CDR3 is TGCAGCGTTAAGGGCCTTGAGGGGGAGAACTATGGCTACACCTTC. The V gene is TRBV29-1, the J gene TRBJ1-2; TRBD1 is a possible D gene (6 bases). CDR1 and CDR2 (germline): SQVTM, ANQGSEA. Trimming shortened V by 5 bases and J by 2 bases, and 18 bases separated the two germline ends. This CDR3 has 15 amino acids.

CDR3 region: CSAMSGGPDSYEQYF. As DNA, the CDR3 is TGCAGTGCTATGAGCGGGGGGCCAGACTCCTACGAGCAGTACTTC. The V and J genes are TRBV20-1 and TRBJ2-7; 9 bases agree with TRBD2. After removal of 4 bases from V and 0 bases from J, the junction contained 7 bases not matched to a gene. Germline V CDR1 and CDR2: DFQATT, SNEGSKA (reference sequence). There are 15 residues in the CDR3.

The chain recombines TRBV19 with TRBJ1-2; possibly TRBD1 for D (5 bases). The CDR3 is 13 amino acids. V was trimmed by 5 bases and J by 4 bases, leaving 11 bases between them. Germline V CDR1 and CDR2: LNHDA, SQIVND (reference sequence). For the CDR3, the DNA is TGTGCCAGTAGTTTACCACAGGCCTATGGCTACACCTTC. Translation gives CASSLPQAYGYTF.

The chain uses TRBV7-8 and TRBJ2-1, with 9 bases that match TRBD2. V lost 5 bases to trimming and J lost 6 bases; unmatched junction nucleotides: 14. Per the germline V gene, CDR1 is SGHVS and CDR2 is FQNEAQ. The CDR3 totals 17 residues. For the CDR3, the DNA is TGTGCCAGCAGCCCCCGTCGCTCTAGCGGGGTCCTCAATGAGCAGTTCTTC. Its protein product is CASSPRRSSGVLNEQFF.

This clonotype was counted a few times. The J gene is TRBJ2-5, the V gene TRBV5-1, with D possibly being TRBD2 (5 bases). Trimming took 3 bases from V and 2 from J, leaving 11 bases between them. The length of the CDR3 is 14 residues. Germline V gives CDR1 SGHRS, CDR2 YFSETQ. The CDR3 loop is CASSSGGWQETQYF. The CDR3, as DNA: TGCGCCAGCAGCTCCGGAGGATGGCAAGAGACCCAGTACTTC.

J is TRBJ1-2 and V is TRBV29-1; D uncertain. The CDR3 sequence is 12 residues long. V was cut by 0 bases and J by 8 bases, with 10 bases left in between. Germline V CDR1 and CDR2: SQVTM, ANQGSEA. CDR3 DNA sequence: TGCAGCGTTGAAGACCCCCCTGTGGGCTACACCTTC. This gives the protein CSVEDPPVGYTF. Together with reference TRBV29-1 and TRBJ1-2, the CDR3 gives the full variable domain: SAVISQKPSRDICQRGTSLTIQCQVDSQVTMMFWYRQQPGQSLTLIATANQGSEATYESGFVIDKFPISRPNLTFSTLTVSNMSPEDSSIYLCSVEDPPVGYTFGSGTRLTVV.

V gene TRBV6-1 combines with J gene TRBJ2-5; D is perhaps TRBD2 (5 bases). Germline CDR1 and CDR2: MNHNS and SASEGT. Trimming pared 7 bases from V and 2 bases from J, leaving 23 bases between. The CDR3 contains 17 residues. This CDR3 reads CASTLRGDPRDQETQYF. For the CDR3, the DNA is TGTGCCAGCACCCTGCGTGGAGACCCGAGGGATCAAGAGACCCAGTACTTC.

This chain links TRBV27 with TRBJ1-2; no clear D gene. The CDR3 extends over 17 amino acids. Deletions cut 3 bases from V and 1 base from J, with 18 bases between. CDR1 is MNHEY and CDR2 is SMNVEV in the germline V gene (reference sequence). CDR3 loop: CASSFTTPSKVNYGYTF. For the CDR3, the DNA is TGTGCCAGCAGTTTCACCACCCCCAGCAAAGTTAACTATGGCTACACCTTC.

To note about this clonotype: A much larger clone is a single base away; this may be a read error. The CDR3 loop is CASSWTGGRYEQYF. In DNA, the CDR3 is TGCGCCAGCAGCTGGACAGGGGGCAGGTACGAGCAGTACTTC. The chain has TRBV5-1 and TRBJ2-7; 11 positions agree with TRBD1. J lost 4 bases, V lost 3 bases, and 3 bases had no gene match. The CDR3 contains 14 residues. The germline V gene has CDR1 SGHRS and CDR2 YFSETQ.

This chain connects TRBV5-1 to TRBJ2-6, with TRBD1 matching over 12 bases. Germline V gives CDR1 SGHRS, CDR2 YFSETQ. V shed 5 bases and J 0 bases; nucleotides not matched to a gene: 12. This CDR3 is 20 amino acids long. The CDR3: CASRNGTGGPWSSGANVLTF. The CDR3 DNA reads TGCGCCAGCAGGAATGGGACAGGGGGCCCCTGGAGCTCTGGGGCCAACGTCCTGACTTTC.

CDR3 sequence reads: CAIQGTHSYEQYF. The CDR3 nucleotides are TGTGCCATCCAGGGGACCCACTCCTACGAGCAGTACTTC. The chain carries TRBV10-3 and TRBJ2-7; tentative D call: TRBD1 (6 bases). Germline V gene lookup returns CDR1 ENHRY and CDR2 SYGVKD. Trimming stripped 8 bases from V and 0 bases from J, with 11 bases between. The CDR3 runs 13 residues.

The table lists this clonotype with a few counts. A junction end diverges from the germline sequence, so it may reflect a read error. The chain links TRBV12-3 or TRBV12-4 to TRBJ1-4; D is uncertain. The CDR3 totals 12 residues. CDR3 in amino acids: CANSYRGEKLFF. CDR3 in DNA: TGTGCCAACAGTTACCGGGGTGAAAAACTGTTTTTT.

The chain has TRBV5-1 and TRBJ2-3; 12 bases fit TRBD2. This CDR3 is built from 15 residues. Germline lookup yields CDR1 SGHRS and CDR2 YFSETQ. Unmatched junction bases numbered 4, after V lost 5 bases and J lost 3 bases. This CDR3 reads CASRQTSGRTDTQYF. In nucleotides, the CDR3 is TGCGCCAGCAGACAAACTAGCGGGAGGACAGATACGCAGTATTTT.